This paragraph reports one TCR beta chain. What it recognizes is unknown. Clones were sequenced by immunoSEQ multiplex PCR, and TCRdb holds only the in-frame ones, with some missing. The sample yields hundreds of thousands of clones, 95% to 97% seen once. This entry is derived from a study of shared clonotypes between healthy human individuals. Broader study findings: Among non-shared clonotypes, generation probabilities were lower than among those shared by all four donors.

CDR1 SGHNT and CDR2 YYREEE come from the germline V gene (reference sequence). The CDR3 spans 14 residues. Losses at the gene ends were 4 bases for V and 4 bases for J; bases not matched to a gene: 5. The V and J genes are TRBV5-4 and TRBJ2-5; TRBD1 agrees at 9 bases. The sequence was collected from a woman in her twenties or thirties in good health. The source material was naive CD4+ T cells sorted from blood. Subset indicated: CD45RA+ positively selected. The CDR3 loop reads CASSPGQGSETQYF. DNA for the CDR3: TGTGCCAGCAGCCCAGGACAGGGGTCAGAGACCCAGTACTTC. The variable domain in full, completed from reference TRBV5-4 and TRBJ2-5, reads ETGVTQSPTHLIKTRGQQVTLRCSSQSGHNTVSWYQQALGQGPQFIFQYYREEENGRGNFPPRFSGLQFPNYSSELNVNALELDDSALYLCASSPGQGSETQYFGPGTRLLVL.